Below are 32 T cell receptor beta chains sequenced from a single sample in a study of blood T cell repertoires in COVID-19. Some clones are missing from TCRdb's copy, which holds only in-frame ones; the method was immunoSEQ multiplex PCR. In the table there are roughly 250,000 clones, about 87% of which are singletons. The sequenced sample consisted of PBMCs or T cells enriched from blood (not recorded which). The source is a woman in her thirties or forties with acute COVID-19.

The chain links TRBV4-3 to TRBJ2-2; TRBD1 agrees at 7 bases. J was trimmed by 1 base and V by 4 bases; bases with no gene match: 6. CDR3 length equals 16 residues. The V gene's germline CDR1 is LGHNA and CDR2 YSLEER. Here the CDR3 reads CASSPRQGLNTGELFF. Here the CDR3 DNA reads TGCGCCAGCAGCCCTCGACAGGGCCTGAACACCGGGGAGCTGTTTTTT.

The rearrangement joins TRBV24-1 to TRBJ1-1; weak D call: TRBD1 (5 bases). The CDR3 loop spans 15 amino acids. The V gene's germline CDR1 is KGHDR and CDR2 SFDVKD. V shed 0 bases and J shed 2 bases, with 9 bases lying between them. For the CDR3, the DNA is TGTGCCACCAGTGATTTGAGGGGATTCAACACTGAAGCTTTCTTT. Translation: CATSDLRGFNTEAFF.

V and J are TRBV30 and TRBJ2-6, with 9 bases that match TRBD2. The germline gives CDR1 GTSNPN, CDR2 SVGIG (reference sequence). The CDR3 contains 16 residues. Trimming removed 2 bases from V and 4 bases from J; junction bases left unmatched: 6. CDR3: CAWSRGSGRGANVLTF. CDR3 DNA: TGTGCCTGGAGTCGAGGTAGCGGGAGAGGGGCCAACGTCCTGACTTTC.

V and J are TRBV28 and TRBJ2-7; 10 positions agree with TRBD2. The CDR3 loop spans 15 amino acids. The V gene's germline CDR1 is MDHEN and CDR2 SYDVKM. After removal of 6 bases from V and 1 base from J, the junction contained 6 bases not matched to a gene. In nucleotides, the CDR3 is TGTGCCAGCAGCACGGGACTAGCGATTTCCTACGAGCAGTACGTC. Translating gives CASSTGLAISYEQYV.

The J gene is TRBJ2-5, the V gene TRBV11-3, with 10 bases fitting TRBD2. Germline V CDR1 and CDR2: SGHNT, YENEEA. V shed 1 base, J shed 3 bases, and the junction held 2 bases outside the gene matches. The CDR3 sequence is 15 residues long. For the CDR3, the DNA is TGTGCCAGCAGCTTAGGACTAGCGGGCGAAGAGACCCAGTACTTC. It translates to CASSLGLAGEETQYF.

The genes are TRBV5-1 and TRBJ2-1, with TRBD2 as a possible D gene (5 bases). V dropped 0 bases and J dropped 0 bases, with 13 bases sitting between them. The germline V gene has CDR1 SGHRS and CDR2 YFSETQ. This CDR3 contains 17 residues. CDR3 DNA sequence: TGCGCCAGCAGCTTGGTCCCCCCGGGAAGCTCCTACAATGAGCAGTTCTTC. The encoded protein is CASSLVPPGSSYNEQFF.

The chain is built from TRBV27 and TRBJ2-1; the D gene is possibly TRBD1 (6 bases). The CDR3 length is 15 residues. Germline V gene sequence: CDR1 MNHEY, CDR2 SMNVEV (reference sequence). Deletions cut 0 bases from V and 7 bases from J, with 13 bases between. CDR3 sequence: CASSLSQAGVNEQFF. The CDR3 DNA follows: TGTGCCAGCAGTTTATCGCAGGCAGGGGTGAATGAGCAGTTCTTC.

The gene calls are TRBV29-1 and TRBJ1-5, with a weak D call TRBD1 (6 bases). Germline CDR1 and CDR2: SQVTM and ANQGSEA. This CDR3 comprises 13 residues. Trimming cost V 6 bases and J 4 bases, with 13 bases left between them. CDR3 sequence: CSVRGGWNQPQHF. The CDR3 DNA reads TGCAGCGTGAGGGGGGGATGGAATCAGCCCCAGCATTTT.

The genes are TRBV5-6 and TRBJ2-2; 11 bases are shared with TRBD1. V gave up 3 bases and J gave up 7 bases; unmatched junction bases: 8. The CDR3 loop spans 16 amino acids. Germline lookup yields CDR1 SGHDT and CDR2 YYEEEE. The CDR3 DNA sequence: TGTGCCAGCAGCTCAACTCCGGGACAGGGGGGCGGGGAGCTGTTTTTT. Translating gives CASSSTPGQGGGELFF.

This chain links TRBV28 with TRBJ1-4, with a weak D call TRBD1 (5 bases). This CDR3 contains 15 residues. V was cut by 4 bases and J by 3 bases, with 12 bases left in between. Germline loops: CDR1 MDHEN, CDR2 SYDVKM. DNA of the CDR3: TGTGCCAGCAGTTCCGGGGGGAGAGCTAATGAAAAACTGTTTTTT. Encoded protein: CASSSGGRANEKLFF.

The rearrangement uses TRBV30 and TRBJ1-6, with no clear D. This CDR3 spans 12 amino acids. V shed 2 bases and J shed 9 bases, with 8 bases lying between them. Germline CDR1 is GTSNPN and CDR2 is SVGIG (reference sequence). The CDR3 protein is CAWSPHGSPLHF. CDR3 bases: TGTGCCTGGAGTCCCCACGGTTCACCCCTCCACTTT.

The V call is TRBV28, the J call TRBJ1-2; maybe TRBD1 (6 bases). Trimming took 5 bases from V and 4 from J, leaving 11 bases between them. The CDR3 is made up of 13 amino acids. Germline CDR1 and CDR2: MDHEN and SYDVKM. The CDR3 reads CASSDRLSYGYTF. DNA for the CDR3: TGTGCCAGCAGTGACAGGCTTAGCTATGGCTACACCTTC.

This clone was seen just once. The rearrangement links TRBV10-3 to TRBJ1-2, with TRBD1 matching over 7 bases. The germline V gene has CDR1 ENHRY and CDR2 SYGVKD. The CDR3 is 13 amino acids. The V and J ends lost 4 bases and 7 bases, in that order; junction bases with no gene match: 6. The CDR3 here is CAISVDRNTGYTF. The CDR3 DNA follows: TGTGCCATCAGTGTGGACAGGAATACTGGCTACACCTTC.

The rearrangement joins TRBV7-9 to TRBJ1-1, with D possibly matching TRBD1 (5 bases). Germline V gene lookup returns CDR1 SEHNR and CDR2 FQNEAQ (reference sequence). CDR3 size: 15 residues. Trimming pared 5 bases from V and 1 base from J, leaving 14 bases between. CDR3 protein: CASSPSGTSNTEAFF. The CDR3 nucleotides are TGTGCCAGCAGCCCATCAGGGACTTCGAACACTGAAGCTTTCTTT.

The chain has TRBV5-4 and TRBJ2-1; 9 bases are shared with TRBD1. V lost 6 bases and J lost 3; bases outside the gene matches: 7. This CDR3 region has 15 residues. Per germline, CDR1 SGHNT and CDR2 YYREEE (reference sequence). In nucleotides, the CDR3 is TGTGCCAGCAACCCACGGACAGGGGACTACAATGAGCAGTTCTTC. Translating gives CASNPRTGDYNEQFF.

V is TRBV24-1 and J is TRBJ2-7, with TRBD2 matching 10 bases. Germline-derived CDR1 and CDR2 are KGHDR and SFDVKD. The CDR3 totals 13 residues. Unmatched junction bases numbered 3, after V lost 11 bases and J lost 0 bases. The CDR3 spells CANGTSDSYEQYV. For the CDR3, the DNA is TGTGCCAACGGGACTAGCGACTCCTACGAGCAGTACGTC.

This sequence joins TRBV7-9 and TRBJ2-1, with 12 bases fitting TRBD2. The trim removed 5 bases at V and 8 bases at J, leaving 16 bases unmatched. Germline-derived CDR1 and CDR2 are SEHNR and FQNEAQ (reference sequence). This CDR3 has 18 amino acids. CDR3 in amino acids: CASSPANPTSGSRDEQFF. Written as DNA, the CDR3 is TGTGCCAGCAGCCCCGCGAATCCGACTAGCGGGAGCCGGGATGAGCAGTTCTTC.

The chain links TRBV7-3 to TRBJ1-1; D is possibly TRBD1 (5 bases). The V end was cut by 6 bases, the J end by 0 bases, with 8 bases between. The length of the CDR3 is 13 residues. CDR1 is SGHTA, CDR2 FQGTGA, per germline. The CDR3 loop is CASRRGVNTEAFF. The CDR3 DNA is TGTGCCAGCAGGCGGGGGGTGAACACTGAAGCTTTCTTT.

The CDR3, as DNA: TGTGCCAGCAGCCAACAGTTTGGACTAGGATACAATGAGCAGTTCTTC. Translation gives CASSQQFGLGYNEQFF. The rearrangement uses TRBV3-1 (or the pseudogene TRBV3-2) and TRBJ2-1, with TRBD2 matching 7 bases. J lost 4 bases, V lost 2 bases, and 8 bases had no gene match. The CDR3 is 16 amino acids. Per germline, CDR1 LGHDT and CDR2 YNNKEL (reference sequence).

The chain uses TRBV28 and TRBJ2-4; D perhaps matches TRBD1 (5 bases). With 6 bases removed from V and 0 bases from J, the gap between germline ends came to 9 bases. The CDR3 spans 14 residues. Germline CDR1 MDHEN, CDR2 SYDVKM. The CDR3 sequence is CASRTELAKNIQYF. As DNA, the CDR3 is TGTGCCAGCAGGACAGAGCTAGCCAAAAACATTCAGTACTTC.

The chain combines TRBV7-8 with TRBJ1-1, with a weak D call TRBD1 (5 bases). Trimming pared 4 bases from V and 5 bases from J, leaving 17 bases between. The CDR3 consists of 15 residues. Germline CDR1 and CDR2: SGHVS and FQNEAQ. CDR3 residues: CASSSQGIIVTEAFF. In nucleotides, the CDR3 is TGTGCCAGCAGCTCTCAGGGAATAATCGTAACTGAAGCTTTCTTT. Complete variable domain (other parts from reference TRBV7-8 and TRBJ1-1): GAGVSQSPRYKVAKRGQDVALRCDPISGHVSLFWYQQALGQGPEFLTYFQNEAQLDKSGLPSDRFFAERPEGSVSTLKIQRTQQEDSAVYLCASSSQGIIVTEAFFGQGTRLTVV.

The chain employs TRBV6-5 and TRBJ2-2; D might be TRBD2 (6 bases). V lost 0 bases and J lost 2, with 10 bases in between. This CDR3 is built from 16 residues. CDR1 and CDR2 (germline): MNHEY, SVGAGI. In DNA form, the CDR3 reads TGTGCCAGCAGTTACTCCGGGACTCGAAACACCGGGGAGCTGTTTTTT. Translating gives CASSYSGTRNTGELFF.

The rearrangement links TRBV4-3 to TRBJ1-2; D gene unclear. CDR3 size: 14 residues. V lost 4 bases to trimming and J lost 0 bases, with 9 bases between them. Germline lookup yields CDR1 LGHNA and CDR2 YSLEER. The CDR3 protein is CASSLAGTNYGYTF. In DNA form, the CDR3 reads TGCGCCAGCAGCCTGGCAGGAACTAACTATGGCTACACCTTC.

This chain uses TRBV14 with TRBJ1-1, with TRBD1 matching over 9 bases. With 1 base clipped from V and 8 bases from J, the junction kept 14 bases outside the gene matches. CDR3 length: 17 amino acids. Germline lookup yields CDR1 SGHDN and CDR2 FVKESK. CDR3 sequence: CASSQAYGTGYWGEAFF. The CDR3 DNA reads as TGTGCCAGCAGCCAAGCCTACGGGACAGGGTATTGGGGCGAAGCTTTCTTT.

Concerning this clone itself: A read error may account for a junction end that differs from germline. This chain uses TRBV7-7 with TRBJ2-1; possible D gene TRBD2, 5 bases. CDR3 length: 15 amino acids. Germline V CDR1 and CDR2: SSHAT, FNYEAQ (reference sequence). The CDR3 nucleotides are TGTGCTAGCAGCTTATGGACGGGGTCCTACAATGAGCAGTTCTTC. As protein: CASSLWTGSYNEQFF.

The V and J genes are TRBV2 and TRBJ2-5; a possible D gene is TRBD1 (6 bases). V was shortened by 7 bases and J by 2 bases, with 17 bases between the two germline ends. The CDR3 has 15 amino acids. CDR1 SNHLY and CDR2 FYNNEI come from the germline V gene. As DNA, the CDR3 is TGTGCCAGCACGAAACAGGGTCAGGCTCAAGAGACCCAGTACTTC. Translated: CASTKQGQAQETQYF.

The rearrangement links TRBV5-4 to TRBJ2-3; tentatively, D is TRBD1 (5 bases). This CDR3 spans 15 amino acids. Trimming left V 1 base short and J 0 bases short, with 9 bases between. The germline CDR1 and CDR2 sequences are SGHNT and YYREEE (reference sequence). CDR3 loop: CASSLLGASTDTQYF. Here the CDR3 DNA reads TGTGCCAGCAGCTTGTTAGGGGCTAGCACAGATACGCAGTATTTT.

This chain links TRBV11-2 with TRBJ1-4, with no clear D. The CDR3 sequence is 16 residues long. With 4 bases removed from V and 0 bases from J, the gap between germline ends came to 12 bases. From germline, CDR1 is SGHAT and CDR2 FQNNGV. CDR3 sequence reads: CASSSSWASTNEKLFF. CDR3 sequence (DNA): TGTGCCAGCAGCTCCTCCTGGGCCTCAACTAATGAAAAACTGTTTTTT. The variable domain in full, with the rest retrieved from reference TRBV11-2 and TRBJ1-4, is EAGVAQSPRYKIIEKRQSVAFWCNPISGHATLYWYQQILGQGPKLLIQFQNNGVVDDSQLPKDRFSAERLKGVDSTLKIQPAKLEDSAVYLCASSSSWASTNEKLFFGSGTQLSVL.

CDR3 nucleotide sequence: TGTGCCAGCAGTTTATCAGCAGGGTTTGGCTACACCTTC. It encodes CASSLSAGFGYTF. The chain joins TRBV28 to TRBJ1-2, with D perhaps matching TRBD1 (5 bases). Per the germline V gene, CDR1 is MDHEN and CDR2 is SYDVKM. V was shortened by 1 base and J by 7 bases, with 10 bases between the two germline ends. The CDR3 spans 13 residues.

This chain joins TRBV30 and TRBJ1-4, with unresolved D. Looked up from germline, CDR1 is GTSNPN and CDR2 is SVGIG (reference sequence). With 3 bases removed from V and 8 bases from J, the gap between germline ends came to 13 bases. CDR3 length: 13 amino acids. CDR3 bases: TGTGCCTGGAGCCGGGTGGTGCGGGAAAAACTGTTTTTT. This sequence encodes CAWSRVVREKLFF.

The chain employs TRBV7-2 and TRBJ2-1, with a possible D match to TRBD2 (5 bases). The CDR3 contains 15 residues. Per germline, CDR1 SGHTA and CDR2 FQGNSA. V was shortened by 2 bases and J by 5 bases, with 13 bases between the two germline ends. The CDR3 here is CASSLMGGSDNEQFF. CDR3 DNA sequence: TGTGCCAGCAGCTTAATGGGCGGGTCCGACAATGAGCAGTTCTTC.

The chain combines TRBV24-1 with TRBJ2-2; 7 bases align to TRBD2. The trim removed 4 bases at V and 6 bases at J, leaving 7 bases unmatched. Germline CDR1 KGHDR, CDR2 SFDVKD. This CDR3 comprises 15 residues. The CDR3: CATSDTGGAPGELFF. The DNA for the CDR3 is TGTGCCACCAGTGACACGGGGGGAGCCCCCGGGGAGCTGTTTTTT.